Below are 32 T cell receptor beta chains sequenced from a single sample in a study of T cell responses to AZD1222 COVID-19 vaccine. TCRdb's copy holds only in-frame clones and misses some; the assay was immunoSEQ multiplex PCR. The repertoire consists of some 170,000 clones, with approximately 93% occurring once and the leading ten covering under 2%. The sample consisted of peripheral blood, taken 28 days after the second AZD1222 dose. The receptors stem from an adult who received the AZD1222 COVID-19 vaccine.

This clone was observed a handful of times. The V and J genes are TRBV19 and TRBJ2-7, with 11 bases fitting TRBD2. V trimming: 4 bases; J trimming: 4 bases; junction bases outside the gene matches: 3. CDR1 and CDR2 (germline): LNHDA, SQIVND (reference sequence). The CDR3 consists of 14 residues. This chain's CDR3 is CASSTTSGKYEQYF. DNA of the CDR3: TGTGCCAGTAGTACGACTAGCGGGAAGTACGAGCAGTACTTC.

This clone was observed a handful of times. The chain recombines TRBV7-2 with TRBJ2-1, with TRBD2 matching over 7 bases. V shed 1 base, J shed 10 bases, and the junction held 13 bases outside the gene matches. The CDR3 runs 16 residues. Germline V CDR1 and CDR2: SGHTA, FQGNSA. Written as DNA, the CDR3 is TGTGCCAGCAGCTTAGGGACCGAAGCGGGGAGGAGGGAGCAGTTCTTC. Translated: CASSLGTEAGRREQFF. Combining the CDR3 with reference TRBV7-2 and TRBJ2-1 gives the whole variable domain GAGVSQSPSNKVTEKGKDVELRCDPISGHTALYWYRQSLGQGLEFLIYFQGNSAPDKSGLPSDRFSAERTGGSVSTLTIQRTQQEDSAVYLCASSLGTEAGRREQFFGPGTRLTVL.

The chain couples TRBV12-1 to TRBJ2-1; the DNA was not used to check the table's D call, TRBD2. TRBV12-1 is an annotated pseudogene. The CDR3 has 14 amino acids. CDR3: CASSFSRDVDEQFF. Written as DNA, the CDR3 is TGTGCCAGCAGCTTTAGCCGGGATGTGGATGAGCAGTTCTTC.

The V and J genes are TRBV7-9 and TRBJ1-1; possibly TRBD1 for D (6 bases). The CDR3 totals 13 residues. Germline assignment: CDR1 SEHNR and CDR2 FQNEAQ (reference sequence). The germline V and J ends were trimmed by 6 bases and 8 bases, with 16 bases remaining between them. The CDR3 nucleotides are TGTGCCAGCAGTCTCCCCTCGGGGACAGAAGCTTTCTTT. This gives the protein CASSLPSGTEAFF.

This clone was seen only once. The J gene is TRBJ1-6, the V gene TRBV2; D gene uncertain. With 5 bases removed from V and 5 bases from J, the gap between germline ends came to 13 bases. The germline V gene has CDR1 SNHLY and CDR2 FYNNEI. This CDR3 region has 15 residues. The CDR3 reads CASSPETINNSPLHF. The CDR3 nucleotides are TGTGCCAGCAGTCCCGAGACTATTAATAATTCACCCCTCCACTTT. Filled out from reference TRBV2 and TRBJ1-6, the complete variable domain reads EPEVTQTPSHQVTQMGQEVILRCVPISNHLYFYWYRQILGQKVEFLVSFYNNEISEKSEIFDDQFSVERPDGSNFTLKIRSTKLEDSAMYFCASSPETINNSPLHFGNGTRLTVT.

The chain carries TRBV25-1 and TRBJ2-1; 8 nucleotides line up with TRBD1. V gave up 2 bases and J gave up 2 bases; unmatched junction bases: 2. CDR1 is MGHDK and CDR2 is SYGVNS in the germline V gene. The CDR3 has 15 residues. CDR3 coding DNA: TGTGCCAGCAGTGAAACAGGGGGGCCCTACAATGAGCAGTTCTTC. Translated, it gives CASSETGGPYNEQFF.

This chain connects TRBV2 to TRBJ1-4; no clear D. CDR1 and CDR2 from the germline V gene are SNHLY and FYNNEI. There are 14 residues in the CDR3. The V end lost 2 bases, the J end lost 7 bases, and 11 bases lay between the germline ends. For the CDR3, the DNA is TGTGCCAGCAGTGAACTGGGTCTCGGTGAAAAACTGTTTTTT. Its protein product is CASSELGLGEKLFF.

The rearrangement links TRBV12-5 to TRBJ2-7; 7 bases agree with TRBD1. Germline CDR1 LGHNT, CDR2 FRNRAP. The V and J ends lost 10 bases and 4 bases, in that order; junction bases with no gene match: 10. This CDR3 is built from 13 residues. CDR3 sequence reads: CATARGGHYEQYF. The CDR3 coding sequence is TGTGCTACCGCTCGAGGGGGCCATTACGAGCAGTACTTC.

The CDR3 sequence is CARSPGLAGGPGETQYF. CDR3 coding DNA: TGTGCCAGAAGCCCGGGACTAGCGGGAGGGCCGGGAGAGACCCAGTACTTC. This chain uses TRBV5-3 with TRBJ2-5; 16 positions agree with TRBD2. TRBV5-3 qualifies as an ORF whose function is uncertain. Germline trimming cut 4 bases from V and 4 bases from J; bases unmatched to any gene: 7. CDR3 length equals 17 residues.

The V and J genes are TRBV4-1 and TRBJ2-7; D remains unclear. V gave up 0 bases and J gave up 4 bases, with 16 bases separating them. The length of the CDR3 is 16 residues. The germline V gene encodes CDR1 MGHRA and CDR2 YSYEKL. The CDR3 loop is CASSQDDRSASYEQYF. CDR3 nucleotide sequence: TGCGCCAGCAGCCAAGATGACCGATCGGCAAGTTACGAGCAGTACTTC.

V usage is TRBV6-5 and J usage is TRBJ1-1; D is unresolved. The CDR3 runs to 15 residues. CDR1 and CDR2 (germline): MNHEY, SVGAGI. V lost 5 bases and J 10 bases, leaving 23 bases between the germline ends. The CDR3 nucleotides are TGTGCCAGCAGTCGTACCTGGGGATTTGATCGGGTAGCTTTCTTT. It translates to CASSRTWGFDRVAFF.

The chain employs TRBV7-2 and TRBJ2-5, with 7 bases matching TRBD1. V trimming: 4 bases; J trimming: 0 bases; junction bases outside the gene matches: 11. Germline V gene lookup returns CDR1 SGHTA and CDR2 FQGNSA. The CDR3 has 17 amino acids. CDR3 residues: CASSSYGQALYQETQYF. The CDR3 DNA reads as TGTGCCAGCAGCTCCTATGGACAGGCGCTGTACCAAGAGACCCAGTACTTC.

The chain recombines TRBV5-1 with TRBJ2-1; 7 bases are shared with TRBD2. There are 16 residues in the CDR3. V trimming: 0 bases; J trimming: 8 bases; junction bases outside the gene matches: 11. The germline CDR1 and CDR2 sequences are SGHRS and YFSETQ. CDR3 coding DNA: TGCGCCAGCAGCTTGGACGGGGGAGGGCCGGGGGATGAGCAGTTCTTC. Residues: CASSLDGGGPGDEQFF.

The chain links TRBV6-1 to TRBJ2-4; D is unclear. The CDR3 covers 16 residues. Between the trimmed V and J ends, which lost 2 bases and 0 bases, there was a span of 11 bases. Germline assignment: CDR1 MNHNS and CDR2 SASEGT. CDR3 nucleotides: TGTGCCAGCAGTGAACTTCCGGGTATAGCCAAAAACATTCAGTACTTC. Encoded protein: CASSELPGIAKNIQYF.

The chain uses TRBV27 and TRBJ1-2; D gene unclear. The CDR3 covers 14 residues. Germline V gene data show CDR1 as MNHEY and CDR2 as SMNVEV (reference sequence). V lost 3 bases and J lost 4, with 12 bases in between. Written as DNA, the CDR3 is TGTGCCAGCAGTTTGAAAGGTGAAGGCTATGGCTACACCTTC. The encoded protein is CASSLKGEGYGYTF.

The chain combines TRBV9 with TRBJ2-1, with 7 bases matching TRBD2. V dropped 3 bases and J dropped 0; count of bases not matched to a gene: 0. This CDR3 comprises 14 residues. Per the germline V gene, CDR1 is SGDLS and CDR2 is YYNGEE. CDR3 DNA: TGTGCCAGCAGCGCTAGCGGCTCCTACAATGAGCAGTTCTTC. This encodes CASSASGSYNEQFF.

The CDR3: CASSWIWTSGSAETQYF. The CDR3 DNA reads TGTGCCAGCAGCTGGATTTGGACTAGCGGGAGTGCTGAGACCCAGTACTTC. J is TRBJ2-5 and V is TRBV11-2; 13 bases match TRBD2. Unmatched junction bases numbered 10, after V lost 4 bases and J lost 5 bases. This CDR3 is built from 17 residues. CDR1 SGHAT and CDR2 FQNNGV come from the germline V gene.

V is TRBV7-2 and J is TRBJ2-3; TRBD2 is a possible D gene (5 bases). CDR3 length: 18 amino acids. V dropped 2 bases and J dropped 4 bases, with 22 bases sitting between them. The germline gives CDR1 SGHTA, CDR2 FQGNSA. For the CDR3, the DNA is TGTGCCAGCAGCTTAATGCGGGCCCCACTGAGTACCGCAGATACGCAGTATTTT. As protein: CASSLMRAPLSTADTQYF.

CDR3 in DNA: TGTGCCAGCAGCTTAGTAAGGGCTGGAAACACCATATATTTT. Translating gives CASSLVRAGNTIYF. The chain is built from TRBV11-2 and TRBJ1-3, with no clear D. The length of the CDR3 is 14 residues. Per the germline V gene, CDR1 is SGHAT and CDR2 is FQNNGV. Deletions cut 1 base from V and 2 bases from J, with 6 bases between.

This rearrangement joins TRBV11-3 to TRBJ2-2; no clear D gene. V was cut by 0 bases and J by 2 bases, with 4 bases left in between. This CDR3 region has 14 residues. Germline CDR1 is SGHNT and CDR2 is YENEEA. The CDR3, as DNA: TGTGCCAGCAGCTTAGAATACAACACCGGGGAGCTGTTTTTT. Amino acid sequence: CASSLEYNTGELFF.

J is TRBJ2-2 and V is TRBV10-2; perhaps TRBD1 as D (5 bases). Per the germline V gene, CDR1 is WSHSY and CDR2 is SAAADI. Between the trimmed V and J ends, which lost 10 bases and 6 bases, there was a span of 12 bases. The CDR3 runs 12 residues. The CDR3: CATIPRAGELFF. The DNA of the CDR3 is TGCGCCACGATCCCCAGGGCCGGGGAGCTGTTTTTT.

The rearrangement uses TRBV2 and TRBJ1-2; D ambiguous. CDR3 size: 13 residues. Germline V gene lookup returns CDR1 SNHLY and CDR2 FYNNEI. The V end lost 7 bases, the J end lost 5 bases, and 14 bases lay between the germline ends. CDR3 coding DNA: TGTGCCAGCACCGGCCTTCTTCCATATGGCTACACCTTC. This codes for CASTGLLPYGYTF.

This clone has just a few counts. The J gene is TRBJ2-2, the V gene TRBV27, with 7 bases identical to TRBD2. Germline CDR1 and CDR2: MNHEY and SMNVEV (reference sequence). Unmatched junction bases numbered 4, after V lost 2 bases and J lost 4 bases. The CDR3 is made up of 15 amino acids. CDR3 residues: CASSLKRELTGELFF. In DNA form, the CDR3 reads TGTGCCAGCAGTTTAAAGCGGGAACTCACCGGGGAGCTGTTTTTT.

The chain combines TRBV4-2 with TRBJ1-3; the D is unclear. CDR1 is LGHNA and CDR2 is YNFKEQ in the germline V gene. V gave up 0 bases and J gave up 2 bases, with 5 bases separating them. The CDR3 has 14 residues. This chain's CDR3 is CASSQDDPGNTIYF. DNA of the CDR3: TGTGCCAGCAGCCAAGATGACCCTGGAAACACCATATATTTT.

The chain is built from TRBV7-2 and TRBJ1-5; 9 bases align to TRBD1. Trimming at V came to 3 bases and at J to 2 bases, leaving 2 bases not matched to a gene. The germline gives CDR1 SGHTA, CDR2 FQGNSA. The CDR3 is made up of 15 amino acids. CDR3 nucleotide sequence: TGTGCCAGCAGCTTGAGGGACAGGGGCAATCAGCCCCAGCATTTT. Its protein product is CASSLRDRGNQPQHF.

The rearrangement links TRBV7-9 to TRBJ2-2; 10 nucleotides match TRBD2. Trimming took 10 bases from V and 3 from J; bases not matched to a gene: 8. This CDR3 has 15 amino acids. CDR1 and CDR2 from the germline V gene are SEHNR and FQNEAQ (reference sequence). Here the CDR3 DNA reads TGTGCCAACGGGGGAGCGGGAGGGTACACCGGGGAGCTGTTTTTT. This codes for CANGGAGGYTGELFF.

The chain carries TRBV5-6 and TRBJ1-1; no firm D call. The V end was cut by 0 bases, the J end by 2 bases, with 11 bases between. The CDR3 runs to 15 residues. Looked up from germline, CDR1 is SGHDT and CDR2 is YYEEEE. The CDR3 spells CASSLAGRPNTEAFF. Written as DNA, the CDR3 is TGTGCCAGCAGCTTGGCGGGCCGACCCAACACTGAAGCTTTCTTT.

The rearrangement joins TRBV12-3 or TRBV12-4 to TRBJ2-4; no clear D gene. The CDR3 loop spans 13 amino acids. V gave up 5 bases and J gave up 7 bases, with 12 bases separating them. The CDR3 loop reads CASSPTKWNIQYF. The CDR3 coding sequence is TGTGCCAGCAGTCCTACCAAGTGGAACATTCAGTACTTC.

This chain uses TRBV24-1 with TRBJ2-2; D is unclear. The CDR3 sequence is 15 residues long. CDR1 and CDR2 from the germline V gene are KGHDR and SFDVKD. V was shortened by 0 bases and J by 4 bases, with 8 bases between the two germline ends. The CDR3 nucleotides read TGTGCCACCAGTGATTTGAAGGGCCCCACCGGGGAGCTGTTTTTT. Its translation: CATSDLKGPTGELFF.

V gene TRBV19 combines with J gene TRBJ2-5, with 9 positions matching TRBD2. Germline loops: CDR1 LNHDA, CDR2 SQIVND (reference sequence). The CDR3 sequence is 16 residues long. V trimming: 5 bases; J trimming: 5 bases; junction bases outside the gene matches: 12. CDR3 sequence reads: CASSPGLAPMRETQYF. DNA of the CDR3: TGTGCCAGTAGTCCCGGACTAGCGCCAATGCGGGAGACCCAGTACTTC.

The chain recombines TRBV5-1 with TRBJ1-3; D is ambiguous. The CDR3 has 15 amino acids. Trimming took off 5 bases at V and 0 bases at J, with 12 bases between the two ends. Looked up from germline, CDR1 is SGHRS and CDR2 is YFSETQ. CDR3 region: CASRSGRDSGNTIYF. For the CDR3, the DNA is TGCGCCAGCAGATCCGGACGGGACTCTGGAAACACCATATATTTT.

CDR3: CASSSIGRDNNQPQHF. CDR3 nucleotides: TGTGCCAGTAGTTCTATCGGGCGAGACAACAATCAGCCCCAGCATTTT. J is TRBJ1-5 and V is TRBV19, with unresolved D. Germline CDR1 LNHDA, CDR2 SQIVND (reference sequence). The CDR3 is 16 residues long. V lost 5 bases and J 3 bases, leaving 17 bases between the germline ends.